This TCR beta chain appears in the sequencing data of a study of shared clonotypes between healthy human individuals. On this clone itself: Its antigen is unknown.

CDR1 is SQVTM and CDR2 is ANQGSEA in the germline V gene. Trimming pared 4 bases from V and 1 base from J, leaving 7 bases between. The CDR3 is 12 residues long. Terminally differentiated effector memory CD45RA+ cells were excluded by CCR7 positive selection of CD45RO-negative cells. Study-wide points: Naive subsets typically showed greater estimated richness than memory subsets. Genetic and exposure-history diversity was limited by the few donors.

Method: immunoSEQ multiplex PCR; TCRdb's copy keeps in-frame clones and lacks some. Of roughly 2.1 million clones in the sample, about 93% were seen once. This clonotype was sampled from a man between 18 and 29 years old in good health. Some clones in this sample may be carry-over from other donors' samples. The sample taken for sequencing was naive CD8+ T cells from PBMCs. This chain links TRBV29-1 with TRBJ1-1, with D uncertain. This chain's CDR3 is CSVVWGNTEAFF. CDR3 nucleotide sequence: TGCAGCGTTGTTTGGGGGAACACTGAAGCTTTCTTT.